A selection of T cell receptor beta chains follows, all from one sample in a study of T cell repertoires in cytomegalovirus infection. No antigens are known for them. TCRdb re-derived calls from the reads in MiXCR, one entry per CDR3 protein. Among 35,000 to 55,000 distinct CDR3 sequences listed, approximately 20% were seen once. Sequenced sample: PBMCs, sequenced either directly or after in vitro stimulation (not recorded which). The receptor source for this set is a human donor in good health (CMV status not recorded). Some clones in this sample may be carry-over from other donors' samples. The CDR3 runs from the conserved cysteine through the conserved F or W. The D gene is left open where the match is weak. Size values are once, few and many counts, or a class for expanded clones, and some rows have none.

D gene	clone size	V gene	J gene	CDR3 DNA	CDR3 protein
-	-	TRBV24-1	TRBJ2-5	TGTGCCACCAGTGAAGAGACCCGGGGGACCCAGTACTTC	CATSEETRGTQYF
TRBD1	-	TRBV12-3/TRBV12-4	TRBJ1-1	TGTGCCAGCAGTTTAGGACAGGGGTACACTGAAGCTTTCTTT	CASSLGQGYTEAFF
-	many	TRBV7-9	TRBJ1-4	TGTGCCAGCAAACAAGGGGTGGCCCATAATGAAAAACTGTTTTTT	CASKQGVAHNEKLFF
TRBD2	few	TRBV27	TRBJ2-1	TGTGCCAGCACTCACCTGGGGGGGTCCTACAATGAGCAGTTCTTC	CASTHLGGSYNEQFF
-	-	TRBV7-2	TRBJ2-5	TGTGCCAGCAGCTTAGCGTCGGGGGTAGAGCGGGAGACCCAGTACTTC	CASSLASGVERETQYF
-	many	TRBV7-9	TRBJ1-2	TGTGCCAGCAGCTCCGAGGTGGGAGGCTACACCTTC	CASSSEVGGYTF
TRBD2	few	TRBV6-2/TRBV6-3	TRBJ2-7	TGTGCCAGCAGTCTCGGGACTCGCGGGAGGCAATATCACTACGAGCAGTACTTC	CASSLGTRGRQYHYEQYF
TRBD2	few	TRBV20-1	TRBJ2-1	TGCAGTGCTACAGGGACTACCTGGCCCTCCTACAATGAGCAGTTCTTC	CSATGTTWPSYNEQFF
-	few	TRBV11-3	TRBJ2-2	TGTGCCAGCAGCGAGCTCGGCGGGGAGCTGTTTTTT	CASSELGGELFF
-	few	TRBV7-9	TRBJ2-2	TGTGCCAGCAGGGGAAAAAGGACCGGGGAGCTGTTTTTT	CASRGKRTGELFF
-	medium-sized	TRBV27	TRBJ1-5	TGTGCCAGCAGTTTAATCGGACAGCATCAGCCCCAGCATTTT	CASSLIGQHQPQHF
-	few	TRBV6-2/TRBV6-3	TRBJ1-5	TGTGCCAGCACCCCTACGGGGAGCAATCAGCCCCAGCATTTT	CASTPTGSNQPQHF